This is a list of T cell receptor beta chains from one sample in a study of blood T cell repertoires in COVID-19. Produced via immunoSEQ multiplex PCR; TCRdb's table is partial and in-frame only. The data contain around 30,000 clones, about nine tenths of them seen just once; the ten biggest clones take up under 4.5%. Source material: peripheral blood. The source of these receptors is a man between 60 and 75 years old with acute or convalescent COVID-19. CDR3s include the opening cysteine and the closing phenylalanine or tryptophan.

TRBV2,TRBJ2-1,CASSPTGTDYNEQFF
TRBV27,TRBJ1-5,CASSPGTGGNQPQHF
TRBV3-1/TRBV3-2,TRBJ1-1,CASSLGEAQEAFF
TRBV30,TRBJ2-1,CAGTVLAYNEQFF
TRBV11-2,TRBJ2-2,CASSRGNAGELFF
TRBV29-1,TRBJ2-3,CSVWPNQGTGTDTQYF
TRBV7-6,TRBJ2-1,CASSLGSGSSYNEQFF
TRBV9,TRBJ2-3,CASSVAGFTDTQYF
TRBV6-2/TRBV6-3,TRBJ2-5,CASSYVGLAGETQYF
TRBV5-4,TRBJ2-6,CASSSGQPGANVLTF
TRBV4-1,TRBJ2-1,CASSPQSGSSYNEQFF
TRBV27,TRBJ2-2,CASGRGRGNGELFF
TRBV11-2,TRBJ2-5,CASSTTGVRGRETQYF
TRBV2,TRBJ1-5,CASRGTGSRQPQHF
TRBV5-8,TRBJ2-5,CASSPGLQDHPETQYF
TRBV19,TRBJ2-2,CASRWTSGNTGELFF
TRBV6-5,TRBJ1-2,CASREGDYGYTF
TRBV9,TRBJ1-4,CASSVGVRDEKLFF
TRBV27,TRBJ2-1,CASSLAVLAGGVNEQFF
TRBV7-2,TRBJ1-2,CASSLGTVSHYGYTF
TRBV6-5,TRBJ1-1,CASSSLQGAEAFF
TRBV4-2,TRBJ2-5,CASSQDGPGGAGETQYF
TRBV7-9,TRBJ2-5,CASSLLAAAQTQYF
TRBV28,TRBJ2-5,CASSLFGQGERETQYF
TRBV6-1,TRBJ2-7,CASSEQGGPYEQYF
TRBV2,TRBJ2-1,CASSEGREAYNEQFF
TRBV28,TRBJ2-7,CASSIAGIPAYEQYF
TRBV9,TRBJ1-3,CASSVQGSAGSGNTIYF
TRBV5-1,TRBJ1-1,CASSFEGTEAFF
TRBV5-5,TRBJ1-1,CASSFQGPNTEAFF
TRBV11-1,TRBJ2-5,CASSLAIGVQETQYF
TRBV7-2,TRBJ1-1,CASSLGQATEAFF
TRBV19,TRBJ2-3,CASSSLTSGVTDTQYF
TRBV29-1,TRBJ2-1,CSTARGSPYNEQFF
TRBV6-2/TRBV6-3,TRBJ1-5,CASSALTGTQPQHF
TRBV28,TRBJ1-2,CASNSLSRDRGQDGYTF
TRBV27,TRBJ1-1,CASSGTLNTEAFF
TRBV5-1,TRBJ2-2,CASSFPGEGRTGELFF
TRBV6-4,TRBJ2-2,CASSVPGQVNTGELFF
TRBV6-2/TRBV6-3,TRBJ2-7,CASSSLRQENSYEQYF
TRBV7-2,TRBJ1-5,CASSLGGDGNQPQHF
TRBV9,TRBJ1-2,CASNGTGALNYGYTF
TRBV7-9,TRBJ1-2,CASSSLDSYGYTF
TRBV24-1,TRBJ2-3,CATSDLSTDTQYF
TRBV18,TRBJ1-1,CASSLHSGENTEAFF
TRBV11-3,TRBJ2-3,CASSLGQFGTDTQYF
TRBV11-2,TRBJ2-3,CASSLRGVGDTQYF
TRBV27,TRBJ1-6,CASSLAEASPLHF
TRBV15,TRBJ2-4,CATSRGQANIQYF
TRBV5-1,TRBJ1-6,CASSLAGRTGNSPLHF
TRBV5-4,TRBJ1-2,CASSFPGANYGYTF
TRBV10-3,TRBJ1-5,CAISESDRENQPQHF
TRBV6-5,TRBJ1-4,CASSSTGTGDRKLFF